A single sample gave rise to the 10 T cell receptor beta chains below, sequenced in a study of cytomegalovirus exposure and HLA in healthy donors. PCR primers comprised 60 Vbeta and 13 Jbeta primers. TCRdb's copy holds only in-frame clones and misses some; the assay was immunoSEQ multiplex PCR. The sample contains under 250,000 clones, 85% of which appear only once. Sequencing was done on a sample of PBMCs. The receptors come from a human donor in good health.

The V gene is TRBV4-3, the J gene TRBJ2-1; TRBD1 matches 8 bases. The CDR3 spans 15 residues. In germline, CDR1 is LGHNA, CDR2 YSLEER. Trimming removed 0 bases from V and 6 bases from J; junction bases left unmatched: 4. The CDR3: CASSQDPDRVNEQFF. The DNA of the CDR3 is TGCGCCAGCAGCCAAGATCCGGACAGGGTCAATGAGCAGTTCTTC.

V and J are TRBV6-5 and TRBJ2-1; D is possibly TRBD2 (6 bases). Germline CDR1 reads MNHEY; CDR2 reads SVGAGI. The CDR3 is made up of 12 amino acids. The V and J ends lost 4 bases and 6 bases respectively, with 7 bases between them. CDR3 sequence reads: CASSSGGNEQFF. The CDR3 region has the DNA TGTGCCAGCAGTTCCGGGGGCAATGAGCAGTTCTTC.

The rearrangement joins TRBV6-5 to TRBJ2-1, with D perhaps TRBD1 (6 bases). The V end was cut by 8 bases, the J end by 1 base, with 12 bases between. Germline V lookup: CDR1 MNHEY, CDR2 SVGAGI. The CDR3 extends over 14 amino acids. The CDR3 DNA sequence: TGTGCCAGCCAGGGGTCGCCTTCCTACAATGAGCAGTTCTTC. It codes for CASQGSPSYNEQFF.

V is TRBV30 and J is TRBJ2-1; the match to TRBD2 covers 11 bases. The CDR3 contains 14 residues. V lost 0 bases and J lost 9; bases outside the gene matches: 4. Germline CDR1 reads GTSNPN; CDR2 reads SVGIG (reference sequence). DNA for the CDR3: TGTGCCTGGAGTGTTAGACTAGCGGGAAGTGAGCAGTTCTTC. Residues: CAWSVRLAGSEQFF.

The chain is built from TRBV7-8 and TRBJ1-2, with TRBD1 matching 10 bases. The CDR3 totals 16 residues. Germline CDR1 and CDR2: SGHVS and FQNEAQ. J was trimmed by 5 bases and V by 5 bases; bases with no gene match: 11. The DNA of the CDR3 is TGTGCCAGCAGCCCAATCAGTTGGACAGGGGGGTATGGCTACACCTTC. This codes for CASSPISWTGGYGYTF.

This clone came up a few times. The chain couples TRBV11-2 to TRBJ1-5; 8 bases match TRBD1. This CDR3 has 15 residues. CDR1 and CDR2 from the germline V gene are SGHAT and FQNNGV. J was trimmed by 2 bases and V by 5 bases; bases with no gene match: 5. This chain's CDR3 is CASSLDRGGNQPQHF. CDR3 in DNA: TGTGCCAGCAGCCTCGACAGGGGAGGCAATCAGCCCCAGCATTTT.

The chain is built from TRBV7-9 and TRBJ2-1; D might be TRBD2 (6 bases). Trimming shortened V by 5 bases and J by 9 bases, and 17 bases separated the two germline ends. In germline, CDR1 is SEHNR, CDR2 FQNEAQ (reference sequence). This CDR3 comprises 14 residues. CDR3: CASSILSGPGEQFF. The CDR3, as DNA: TGTGCCAGCAGCATTCTTAGCGGCCCCGGTGAGCAGTTCTTC.

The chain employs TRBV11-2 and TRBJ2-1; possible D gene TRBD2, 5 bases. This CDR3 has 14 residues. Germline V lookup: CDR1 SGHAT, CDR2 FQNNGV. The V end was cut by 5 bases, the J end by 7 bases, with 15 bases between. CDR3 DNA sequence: TGTGCCAGCAGCGACCGGACTCGGAGAAATGAGCAGTTCTTC. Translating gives CASSDRTRRNEQFF.

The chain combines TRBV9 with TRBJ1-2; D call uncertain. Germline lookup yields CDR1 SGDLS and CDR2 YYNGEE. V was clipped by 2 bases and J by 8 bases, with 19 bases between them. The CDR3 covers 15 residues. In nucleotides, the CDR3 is TGTGCCAGCAGCGTCCTCCCGGGAATCATTTTGGGCTACACCTTC. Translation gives CASSVLPGIILGYTF.

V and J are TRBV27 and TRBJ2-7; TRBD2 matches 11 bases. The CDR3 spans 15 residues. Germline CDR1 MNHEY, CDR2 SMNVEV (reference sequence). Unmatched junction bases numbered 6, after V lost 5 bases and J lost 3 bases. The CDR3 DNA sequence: TGTGCCAGCAGTAAAATAGCGGGAGGGATCTACGAGCAGTACTTC. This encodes CASSKIAGGIYEQYF.